The text below deals with one T cell receptor (beta chain). As yet, its antigen is unknown. These data come from a study of OX40 agonist ivuxolimab in advanced cancers. Findings and caveats of the study: Antigen targets of the expanded peripheral T cells went undetermined.

Sequencing used immunoSEQ multiplex PCR; TCRdb keeps in-frame clones, though not all of them. The sample yields approximately 42,000 clones, approximately 78% seen once. Germline V gives CDR1 SGHDT, CDR2 YYEEEE. This CDR3 is 16 amino acids long. V lost 0 bases to trimming and J lost 3 bases; unmatched junction nucleotides: 5. The starting material was CD4+ or CD8+ T cells sorted from blood, obtained in a trial of the OX40 agonist ivuxolimab. The TCR comes from an adult with an advanced solid tumor such as melanoma, head and neck, liver or kidney cancer. The chain is built from TRBV5-6 and TRBJ2-2; 7 bases are shared with TRBD1. As DNA, the CDR3 is TGTGCCAGCAGCTTGGTTTTAGGGACAGACACCGGGGAGCTGTTTTTT. Its translation is CASSLVLGTDTGELFF.